The next 22 T cell receptor beta chains were all read from a single sample in a study of vaccination effects on CD4 cells after COVID-19 (dated by TCRdb to 2022 to 2024). After more than nine days of culture, CD4+ T cells were isolated with the EasySep CD4+ T cell isolation kit. For these receptors, no antigen is known. The library came from the immunoSEQ multiplex PCR assay. The table was pulled from immuneACCESS by TCRdb, which kept in-frame rearrangements only. Such tables lose some clones; where checked, under half of the loss comes from unresolved V genes, and the rest has no known cause. The sample profile shows around 46,000 clones; 55% to 75% of them were found once. The top ten constitute approximately 5% of the sample. The source was CD4+ T cells from PBMCs cultured without peptide, collected before COVID-19 vaccination. All receptors come from a human donor who received a COVID-19 vaccine.

The chain links TRBV27 to TRBJ2-6, with TRBD1 matching over 7 bases. V lost 7 bases and J lost 4; bases outside the gene matches: 7. This CDR3 has 15 amino acids. Germline V gene data show CDR1 as MNHEY and CDR2 as SMNVEV (reference sequence). Here the CDR3 DNA reads TGTGCCAGCACGTACAGGGGTCCCGGGGCCAACGTCCTGACTTTC. Amino acids: CASTYRGPGANVLTF.

This clone appeared a few times. The chain recombines TRBV21-1 with TRBJ1-2. TRBV21-1 is reported as a pseudogene. The CDR3 runs 15 residues. CDR3 bases: TGTGCCAGCAGCAAGATTGGAGGGATTAACTATGGCTACACCTTC. Residues: CASSKIGGINYGYTF.

V gene TRBV3-1 (or the pseudogene TRBV3-2) combines with J gene TRBJ2-3; possible D gene TRBD2, 5 bases. This CDR3 spans 14 amino acids. Germline lookup yields CDR1 LGHDT and CDR2 YNNKEL (reference sequence). V lost 11 bases and J 1 base, leaving 16 bases between the germline ends. Here the CDR3 reads CASRASTGTDTQYF. CDR3 DNA: TGTGCCTCGAGGGCCAGCACCGGCACAGATACGCAGTATTTT.

V is TRBV6-5 and J is TRBJ1-2; D is uncertain. Looked up from germline, CDR1 is MNHEY and CDR2 is SVGAGI. CDR3 size: 15 residues. With 8 bases removed from V and 1 base from J, the gap between germline ends came to 17 bases. CDR3 DNA sequence: TGTGCCAGCCTCAGTACTCGCGTCCGTAACTATGGCTACACCTTC. Translated, it gives CASLSTRVRNYGYTF.

The chain couples TRBV7-3 to TRBJ2-3; D remains ambiguous. Germline V gene sequence: CDR1 SGHTA, CDR2 FQGTGA. V dropped 0 bases and J dropped 4 bases, with 5 bases sitting between them. CDR3 length: 13 amino acids. The CDR3 nucleotides are TGTGCCAGCAGCTTAACCGGGCCAGATACGCAGTATTTT. Residues: CASSLTGPDTQYF.

J is TRBJ2-3 and V is TRBV4-1; D is possibly TRBD1 (5 bases). The germline V and J ends were trimmed by 2 bases and 5 bases, with 11 bases remaining between them. The CDR3 runs 14 residues. The germline CDR1 and CDR2 sequences are MGHRA and YSYEKL. The CDR3 DNA reads as TGCGCCAGCAGCCAATCGACAGTAGGAGATACGCAGTATTTT. It encodes CASSQSTVGDTQYF.

The chain has TRBV18 and TRBJ2-7; 7 positions agree with TRBD1. CDR3 length: 13 residues. V shed 5 bases, J shed 4 bases, and the junction held 5 bases outside the gene matches. Germline CDR1 is KGHSH and CDR2 is LQKENI. CDR3 protein: CASSAGTEYEQYF. CDR3 coding DNA: TGTGCCAGCTCAGCCGGGACAGAATACGAGCAGTACTTC.

A few counts support this clone. The V and J genes are TRBV7-2 and TRBJ1-1; possibly TRBD1 for D (5 bases). Trimming took 2 bases from V and 4 from J, leaving 5 bases between them. This CDR3 is built from 12 residues. The germline CDR1 and CDR2 sequences are SGHTA and FQGNSA. The CDR3 protein is CASSLRGTEAFF. CDR3 bases: TGTGCCAGCAGCTTAAGGGGCACTGAAGCTTTCTTT.

This clone has just a few counts. The V and J genes are TRBV11-2 and TRBJ1-5, with D possibly being TRBD1 (5 bases). The V gene lost 0 bases and the J gene lost 4 bases, with 10 bases spanning the gap. CDR3 size: 15 residues. Looked up from germline, CDR1 is SGHAT and CDR2 is FQNNGV. DNA for the CDR3: TGTGCCAGCAGCTTAGAACCGGGGCCAAATCAGCCCCAGCATTTT. As protein: CASSLEPGPNQPQHF.

This clone was counted only a few times. The chain carries TRBV2 and TRBJ1-1; D is unclear. CDR3 size: 13 residues. Trimming removed 2 bases from V and 1 base from J, with 5 bases in between. Germline V CDR1 and CDR2: SNHLY, FYNNEI. In DNA, the CDR3 is TGTGCCAGCAGTGAACGGTGGAACACTGAAGCTTTCTTT. Translated, it gives CASSERWNTEAFF. The variable domain in full, completed from reference TRBV2 and TRBJ1-1, reads EPEVTQTPSHQVTQMGQEVILRCVPISNHLYFYWYRQILGQKVEFLVSFYNNEISEKSEIFDDQFSVERPDGSNFTLKIRSTKLEDSAMYFCASSERWNTEAFFGQGTRLTVV.

This clone came up a few times. The genes are TRBV18 and TRBJ1-3; D is ambiguous. V shed 6 bases and J shed 8 bases, with 8 bases lying between them. The CDR3 extends over 11 amino acids. The germline gives CDR1 KGHSH, CDR2 LQKENI. CDR3 coding DNA: TGTGCCAGCTCGGCTGGGGACACCATATATTTT. Translating gives CASSAGDTIYF.

The count of this clone is one. The CDR3 here is CASSQANRGRLNTEAFF. CDR3 nucleotides: TGCGCCAGCAGCCAGGCCAACAGGGGGCGATTGAACACTGAAGCTTTCTTT. V is TRBV4-1 and J is TRBJ1-1; TRBD1 aligns across 9 bases. Germline trimming cut 3 bases from V and 0 bases from J; bases unmatched to any gene: 8. The CDR3 contains 17 residues. Germline CDR1 reads MGHRA; CDR2 reads YSYEKL.

The chain recombines TRBV15 with TRBJ2-1; the D gene is possibly TRBD2 (7 bases). The CDR3 runs 15 residues. Trimming left V 0 bases short and J 8 bases short, with 14 bases between. Germline assignment: CDR1 LNHNV and CDR2 YYDKDF (reference sequence). DNA of the CDR3: TGTGCCACCAGCAGAGATGAGGGGGGGCGATATGAGCAGTTCTTC. Protein product: CATSRDEGGRYEQFF.

The rearrangement joins TRBV5-6 to TRBJ2-7; possible D gene TRBD2, 5 bases. The V gene's germline CDR1 is SGHDT and CDR2 YYEEEE. The CDR3 has 13 residues. Trimming pared 4 bases from V and 2 bases from J, leaving 10 bases between. CDR3 sequence reads: CASSLSGAYEQYF. The CDR3 DNA reads as TGTGCCAGCAGCCTCTCCGGGGCCTACGAGCAGTACTTC.

This clone was detected a few times. The chain is built from TRBV4-1 and TRBJ1-4, with D unclear. Trimming took off 3 bases at V and 7 bases at J, with 18 bases between the two ends. This CDR3 contains 16 residues. Looked up from germline, CDR1 is MGHRA and CDR2 is YSYEKL. Written as DNA, the CDR3 is TGCGCCAGCAGCCAGCCCCTGCGAGGCGGTCGTGAAAAACTGTTTTTT. Protein: CASSQPLRGGREKLFF.

The rearrangement links TRBV5-6 to TRBJ1-2, with TRBD1 matching 8 bases. With 2 bases clipped from V and 4 bases from J, the junction kept 7 bases outside the gene matches. In germline, CDR1 is SGHDT, CDR2 YYEEEE. This CDR3 has 15 amino acids. The CDR3 sequence: CASSFTGQGGYGYTF. DNA of the CDR3: TGTGCCAGCAGCTTTACCGGACAGGGCGGCTATGGCTACACCTTC.

The chain carries TRBV18 and TRBJ1-2; TRBD1 matches at 7 bases. V dropped 0 bases and J dropped 0; count of bases not matched to a gene: 1. Germline assignment: CDR1 KGHSH and CDR2 LQKENI. CDR3 size: 15 residues. Here the CDR3 DNA reads TGTGCCAGCTCACCACCCCAGGGGGCTAACTATGGCTACACCTTC. Translating it yields CASSPPQGANYGYTF.

This chain links TRBV4-1 with TRBJ2-1; 12 bases align to TRBD2. V shed 1 base, J shed 8 bases, and the junction held 6 bases outside the gene matches. The CDR3 contains 16 residues. Germline V gives CDR1 MGHRA, CDR2 YSYEKL. CDR3 region: CASSQVMTSGGDEQFF. Written as DNA, the CDR3 is TGCGCCAGCAGCCAAGTGATGACTAGCGGGGGAGATGAGCAGTTCTTC.

This clone appeared a few times. This sequence joins TRBV12-3 or TRBV12-4 and TRBJ1-5; 7 bases are a match to TRBD1. This CDR3 region has 13 residues. J gave up 2 bases and V 6 bases, and 1 base lay outside the gene matches. This chain's CDR3 is CASRGTGNQPQHF. The CDR3 region has the DNA TGTGCCAGCAGGGGGACAGGCAATCAGCCCCAGCATTTT.

The genes are TRBV28 and TRBJ2-7; D gene uncertain. CDR3 length equals 14 residues. Trimming removed 4 bases from V and 5 bases from J, with 15 bases in between. Germline lookup yields CDR1 MDHEN and CDR2 SYDVKM. Here the CDR3 reads CASSSRRKIDEQYF. The CDR3 nucleotides are TGTGCCAGCAGTTCCCGCCGCAAGATCGACGAGCAGTACTTC.

The chain links TRBV6-6 to TRBJ2-7, with TRBD1 as a possible D gene (6 bases). Germline CDR1 reads MNHNY; CDR2 reads SVGAGI (reference sequence). The CDR3 runs to 11 residues. The V end was cut by 6 bases, the J end by 5 bases, with 8 bases between. DNA of the CDR3: TGTGCCAGCAGCAACAGGGACGAGCAGTACTTC. As protein: CASSNRDEQYF.

This chain links TRBV27 with TRBJ1-1; 9 bases agree with TRBD1. The CDR3 has 14 residues. The germline V gene encodes CDR1 MNHEY and CDR2 SMNVEV (reference sequence). V lost 5 bases to trimming and J lost 11 bases; unmatched junction nucleotides: 12. This CDR3 is CASSTNTGGAGAFF. CDR3 DNA: TGTGCCAGCAGTACAAACACAGGGGGCGCTGGTGCTTTCTTT.